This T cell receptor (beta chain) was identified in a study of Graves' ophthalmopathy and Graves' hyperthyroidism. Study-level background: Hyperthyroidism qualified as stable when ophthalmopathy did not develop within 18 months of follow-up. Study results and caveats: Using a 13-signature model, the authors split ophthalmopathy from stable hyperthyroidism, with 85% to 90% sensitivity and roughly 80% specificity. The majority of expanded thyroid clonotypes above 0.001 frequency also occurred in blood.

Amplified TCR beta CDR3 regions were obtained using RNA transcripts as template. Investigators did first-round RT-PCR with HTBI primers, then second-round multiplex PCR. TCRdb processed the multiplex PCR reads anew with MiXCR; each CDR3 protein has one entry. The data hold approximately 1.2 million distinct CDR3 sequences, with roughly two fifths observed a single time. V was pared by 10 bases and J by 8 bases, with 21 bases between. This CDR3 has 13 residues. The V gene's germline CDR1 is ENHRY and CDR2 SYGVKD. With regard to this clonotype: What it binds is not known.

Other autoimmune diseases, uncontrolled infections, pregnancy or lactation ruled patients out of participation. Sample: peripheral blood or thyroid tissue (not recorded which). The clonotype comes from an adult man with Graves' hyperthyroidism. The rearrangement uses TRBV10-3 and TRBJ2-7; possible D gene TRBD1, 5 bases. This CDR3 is CASSPTGVFKQYF. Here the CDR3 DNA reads TGTGCCAGCAGCCCAACAGGCGTGTTTAAGCAGTACTTC.